Below, 10 T cell receptor beta chains from the same sample are listed, as sequenced in a study of cytomegalovirus exposure and HLA in healthy donors. PCR employed 60 Vbeta and 13 Jbeta primers. This table comes from immunoSEQ multiplex PCR, and its TCRdb copy is limited to in-frame clones, with some not included. The sample gives about 200,000 clones, roughly 79% of which show up once; 1.5% to 2% is in the top ten. The sample comprised PBMCs. These receptors all come from a man aged 18 to 30 in good health and CMV-seronegative.

As for this clone: Other DNA sequences in the same sample also yield this CDR3. The V call is TRBV30, the J call TRBJ2-7; D is possibly TRBD1 (6 bases). V was shortened by 2 bases and J by 6 bases, with 11 bases between the two germline ends. The V gene's germline CDR1 is GTSNPN and CDR2 SVGIG (reference sequence). The CDR3 runs to 12 residues. The CDR3 nucleotides are TGTGCCTGGAGTCCAACAGGGTCCGAGCAGTACTTC. It codes for CAWSPTGSEQYF.

For the CDR3, the DNA is TGTGCCTGGAGACGGACAGTTAGAAATTCACCCCTCCACTTT. It yields the protein CAWRRTVRNSPLHF. The V call is TRBV30, the J call TRBJ1-6, with D tentatively TRBD1 (6 bases). The V and J ends lost 3 bases and 7 bases respectively, with 13 bases between them. The germline CDR1 and CDR2 sequences are GTSNPN and SVGIG (reference sequence). The CDR3 runs to 14 residues.

The gene calls are TRBV14 and TRBJ2-3, with 9 bases lining up with TRBD2. CDR3 length: 15 amino acids. Trimming removed 1 base from V and 1 base from J; junction bases left unmatched: 0. Germline V gives CDR1 SGHDN, CDR2 FVKESK. The CDR3 protein is CASSQVAGGTDTQYF. The CDR3 DNA reads as TGTGCCAGCAGCCAAGTAGCGGGAGGCACAGATACGCAGTATTTT. The variable domain in full, completed from reference TRBV14 and TRBJ2-3, reads EAGVTQFPSHSVIEKGQTVTLRCDPISGHDNLYWYRRVMGKEIKFLLHFVKESKQDESGMPNNRFLAERTGGTYSTLKVQPAELEDSGVYFCASSQVAGGTDTQYFGPGTRLTVL.

This chain joins TRBV19 and TRBJ2-1, with TRBD2 matching over 7 bases. J lost 4 bases, V lost 6 bases, and 9 bases had no gene match. From germline, CDR1 is LNHDA and CDR2 SQIVND (reference sequence). The CDR3 totals 15 residues. The CDR3 nucleotides read TGTGCCAGTAGCTCAAGCGGGGATGAATACAATGAGCAGTTCTTC. Its translation is CASSSSGDEYNEQFF.

This rearrangement joins TRBV5-6 to TRBJ2-2, with D possibly matching TRBD1 (6 bases). V lost 3 bases and J 3 bases, leaving 12 bases between the germline ends. The length of the CDR3 is 15 residues. Germline V gene lookup returns CDR1 SGHDT and CDR2 YYEEEE. DNA for the CDR3: TGTGCCAGCAGCTCCCAGGGGTCGTACACCGGGGAGCTGTTTTTT. Translated, it gives CASSSQGSYTGELFF.

In this sample, this clone turned up a few times. V usage is TRBV6-5 and J usage is TRBJ1-2; TRBD1 agrees at 7 bases. The CDR3 runs 15 residues. Unmatched junction bases numbered 10, after V lost 5 bases and J lost 4 bases. Germline CDR1 is MNHEY and CDR2 is SVGAGI. The CDR3 DNA reads as TGTGCCAGCAGTACACCCCAACAGGGGTCCTATGGCTACACCTTC. It is translated as CASSTPQQGSYGYTF.

This sequence joins TRBV7-9 and TRBJ2-7; 13 positions agree with TRBD2. Trimming cost V 5 bases and J 4 bases; bases outside gene matches: 8. This CDR3 is built from 16 residues. Germline assignment: CDR1 SEHNR and CDR2 FQNEAQ (reference sequence). CDR3 sequence reads: CASSPTGTSGAYEQYF. Here the CDR3 DNA reads TGTGCCAGCAGCCCCACCGGGACTAGCGGGGCATACGAGCAGTACTTC.

V gene TRBV19 combines with J gene TRBJ2-1; 11 nucleotides line up with TRBD1. With V trimmed by 10 bases and J by 10 bases, 12 bases remained unmatched. The CDR3 totals 14 residues. Germline-derived CDR1 and CDR2 are LNHDA and SQIVND (reference sequence). The CDR3 reads CATLAGTGGWEQFF. DNA of the CDR3: TGTGCCACCCTAGCCGGGACAGGGGGTTGGGAGCAGTTCTTC.

The J gene is TRBJ2-2, the V gene TRBV7-9; tentatively, D is TRBD2 (5 bases). Germline loops: CDR1 SEHNR, CDR2 FQNEAQ (reference sequence). V was clipped by 2 bases and J by 6 bases, with 13 bases between them. CDR3 length: 15 amino acids. The CDR3 here is CASSLFSGSPGELFF. CDR3 sequence (DNA): TGTGCCAGCAGCTTATTTTCGGGATCCCCCGGGGAGCTGTTTTTT.

The chain couples TRBV6-1 to TRBJ2-3; D unclear. With 4 bases removed from V and 1 base from J, the gap between germline ends came to 12 bases. The length of the CDR3 is 15 residues. The V gene's germline CDR1 is MNHNS and CDR2 SASEGT. CDR3 nucleotide sequence: TGTGCCAGCAGTGTTCTAGGTGCCGGCACAGATACGCAGTATTTT. Translating gives CASSVLGAGTDTQYF.